This TCR beta chain derives from a study of T cells in localized non-small cell lung cancer. Clones were sequenced by immunoSEQ multiplex PCR, and TCRdb holds only the in-frame ones, with some missing. The data contain some 30,000 clones, more than 85% of them seen just once; the ten biggest clones take up about 12%. Points from the study as a whole: The study linked higher blood T cell density to longer overall survival. Adjacent lung had a median around 60 of the 100 largest tumor clones.

Note on this clone: Its antigen is unidentified.

This receptor was taken from a female donor older than 55 with stage II lung adenocarcinoma. Sequenced here: peripheral blood mononuclear cells, sampled before any cancer treatment.

CDR3 region: CASSLWGEQYF. The DNA for the CDR3 is TGTGCCAGCAGTTTATGGGGCGAGCAGTACTTC. The gene calls are TRBV28 and TRBJ2-7; D is unclear. The CDR3 loop spans 11 amino acids. The germline gives CDR1 MDHEN, CDR2 SYDVKM. The V and J ends lost 0 bases and 6 bases respectively, with 3 bases between them. Drawing the rest from reference TRBV28 and TRBJ2-7, the complete variable domain is DVKVTQSSRYLVKRTGEKVFLECVQDMDHENMFWYRQDPGLGLRLIYFSYDVKMKEKGDIPEGYSVSREKKERFSLILESASTNQTSMYLCASSLWGEQYFGPGTRLTVT.